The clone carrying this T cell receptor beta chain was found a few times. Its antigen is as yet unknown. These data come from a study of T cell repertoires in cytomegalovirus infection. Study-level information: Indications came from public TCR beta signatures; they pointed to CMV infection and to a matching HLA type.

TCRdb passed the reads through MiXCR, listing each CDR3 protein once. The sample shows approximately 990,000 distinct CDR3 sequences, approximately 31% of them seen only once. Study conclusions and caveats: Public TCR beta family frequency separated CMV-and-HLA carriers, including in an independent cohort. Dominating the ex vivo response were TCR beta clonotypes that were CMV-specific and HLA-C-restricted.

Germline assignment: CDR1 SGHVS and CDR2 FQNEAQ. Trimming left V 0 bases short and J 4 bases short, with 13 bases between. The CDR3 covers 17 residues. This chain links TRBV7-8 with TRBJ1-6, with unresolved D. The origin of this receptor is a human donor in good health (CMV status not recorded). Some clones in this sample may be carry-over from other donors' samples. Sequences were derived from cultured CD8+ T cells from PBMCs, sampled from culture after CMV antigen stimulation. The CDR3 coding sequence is TGTGCCAGCAGCTTAGCGTTGGGAGCTAGGTATAATTCACCCCTCCACTTT. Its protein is CASSLALGARYNSPLHF.